The T cell receptor beta chain under discussion was sequenced for a study of T cell responses to AZD1222 COVID-19 vaccine. The study, taken as a whole, reports: Baseline serology detected seropositivity in only six or seven AZD1222 recipients. Spike-specific TCR breadth and depth went up after people got two AZD1222 doses. With dominance at 160-218 and 743-854, vaccine-associated CD4 TCRs spanned spike.

TCRdb's copy holds only in-frame clones and misses some; the assay was immunoSEQ multiplex PCR. The sample consists of 150,000 or so clones, about 88% of them appearing once. Germline CDR1 MNHEY, CDR2 SMNVEV (reference sequence). V was clipped by 6 bases and J by 0 bases; unmatched bases: 8. The CDR3 is 15 residues long. Only one count was recorded for this clone. Its cognate antigen is unknown. The source of this sequence is an adult in good health. This chain joins TRBV27 and TRBJ2-7; 7 bases align to TRBD1. The material was peripheral blood, obtained on day 0 of AZD1222 vaccination. This CDR3 reads CASRSTGAPSYEQYF. CDR3 DNA sequence: TGTGCCAGCAGGTCAACAGGGGCACCCTCCTACGAGCAGTACTTC.